This TCR beta chain comes out of a study of blood T cells in healthy people across ages. Whole-study results and caveats: Older age coincided with a roughly linear decline in TCR beta diversity per million T cells.

Points on this clonotype: Its antigen is currently unknown.

Each sample yielded at least 6 million isolated PBMCs. With 2 bases clipped from V and 0 bases from J, the junction kept 8 bases outside the gene matches. The CDR3 has 18 amino acids. Germline loops: CDR1 KGHSH, CDR2 LQKENI. Primed by a sample-barcoded 5' primer and a J-beta primer mix, a second PCR proceeded for about 6 to 11 cycles. Every cDNA molecule bore a tag from a template-switch adaptor containing 12 random nucleotides. Sequencing recovered at least 2.5 million CDR3-containing paired-end reads from each sample. TCRdb re-derived calls from the 5' RACE reads in MiXCR, one entry per CDR3 protein. Of approximately 690,000 distinct CDR3 sequences listed, approximately 59% are singletons.

This TCR came from a man in his 60s in good health. J is TRBJ2-1 and V is TRBV18; 9 bases line up with TRBD2. The sequenced sample consisted of blood. The CDR3 DNA reads as TGTGCCAGCTCACCAGGCAGCGGGGGGTTCAGCTCCTACAATGAGCAGTTCTTC. Translated: CASSPGSGGFSSYNEQFF. Together with reference TRBV18 and TRBJ2-1, the CDR3 gives the full variable domain: NAGVMQNPRHLVRRRGQEARLRCSPMKGHSHVYWYRQLPEEGLKFMVYLQKENIIDESGMPKERFSAEFPKEGPSILRIQQVVRGDSAAYFCASSPGSGGFSSYNEQFFGPGTRLTVL.